One and the same sample provided the 3 T cell receptor beta chains below, sequenced in a study of cytomegalovirus exposure and HLA in healthy donors (dated by TCRdb to the late 2010s). The library came from the immunoSEQ multiplex PCR assay. TCRdb provides this immuneACCESS table in a form limited to in-frame rearrangements. Some clones are lacking; in checked studies, under half of them reflect an unresolved V gene, and why the rest are absent is not known. The sample table records some 98,000 clones; about 88% of these occur just once. The ten largest clonotypes hold under 6.5% of the sample. Sequenced sample: PBMCs. These receptors were obtained from a man aged 18 to 35 in good health and CMV-seropositive.

The chain couples TRBV6-1 to TRBJ1-5; 7 bases agree with TRBD1. Per the germline V gene, CDR1 is MNHNS and CDR2 is SASEGT. Trimming removed 3 bases from V and 4 bases from J; junction bases left unmatched: 15. The CDR3 has 18 amino acids. The CDR3 region is CASSEMGWGTDSNQPQHF. CDR3 sequence (DNA): TGTGCCAGCAGTGAGATGGGATGGGGGACAGACTCAAATCAGCCCCAGCATTTT.

The chain couples TRBV28 to TRBJ1-4; 10 positions match TRBD1. Germline loops: CDR1 MDHEN, CDR2 SYDVKM. Unmatched junction bases numbered 6, after V lost 5 bases and J lost 6 bases. The CDR3 totals 15 residues. DNA for the CDR3: TGTGCCAGCAGTCAATGGACAGGGGGGGATGAAAAACTGTTTTTT. Protein sequence: CASSQWTGGDEKLFF.

This chain connects TRBV19 to TRBJ1-1; D gene ambiguous. V shed 0 bases and J shed 7 bases, with 9 bases lying between them. The germline gives CDR1 LNHDA, CDR2 SQIVND (reference sequence). The CDR3 length is 13 residues. CDR3 amino acids: CASSIDGRNEAFF. CDR3 in DNA: TGTGCCAGTAGTATAGATGGGAGGAATGAAGCTTTCTTT.